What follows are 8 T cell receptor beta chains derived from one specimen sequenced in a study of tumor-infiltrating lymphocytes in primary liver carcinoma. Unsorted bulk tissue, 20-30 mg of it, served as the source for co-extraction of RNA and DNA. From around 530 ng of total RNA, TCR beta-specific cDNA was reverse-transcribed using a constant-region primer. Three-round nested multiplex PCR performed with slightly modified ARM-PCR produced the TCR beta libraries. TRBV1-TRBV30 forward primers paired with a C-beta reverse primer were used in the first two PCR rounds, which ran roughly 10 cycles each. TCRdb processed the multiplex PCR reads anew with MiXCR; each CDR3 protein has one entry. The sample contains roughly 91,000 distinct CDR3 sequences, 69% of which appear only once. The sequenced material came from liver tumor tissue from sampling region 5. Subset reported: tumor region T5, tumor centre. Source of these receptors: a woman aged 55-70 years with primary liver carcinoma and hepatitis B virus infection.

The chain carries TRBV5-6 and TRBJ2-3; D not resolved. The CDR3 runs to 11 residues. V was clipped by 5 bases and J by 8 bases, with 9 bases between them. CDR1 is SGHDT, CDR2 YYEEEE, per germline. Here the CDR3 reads CASRFGSTQYF. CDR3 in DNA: TGTGCCAGCAGGTTCGGAAGTACGCAGTATTTT.

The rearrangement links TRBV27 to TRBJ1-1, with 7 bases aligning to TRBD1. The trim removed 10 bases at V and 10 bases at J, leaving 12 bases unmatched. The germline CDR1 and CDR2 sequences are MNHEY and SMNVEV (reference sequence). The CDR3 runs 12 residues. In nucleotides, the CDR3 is TGTGCCAACATACCGCGGGACAGAGGAGCTTTCTTT. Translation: CANIPRDRGAFF.

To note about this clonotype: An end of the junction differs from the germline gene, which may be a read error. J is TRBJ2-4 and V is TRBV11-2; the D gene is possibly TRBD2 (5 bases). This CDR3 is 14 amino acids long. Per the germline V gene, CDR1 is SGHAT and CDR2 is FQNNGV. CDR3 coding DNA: TGTCTCAGCAGCTTAGATCGAGAGGGAAACATTCAGTGCTTC. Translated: CLSSLDREGNIQCF.

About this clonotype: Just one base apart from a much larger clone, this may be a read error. The CDR3 spells CTSSRGTWDEQFF. Here the CDR3 DNA reads TGTACCAGCAGCCGAGGGACCTGGGATGAGCAGTTCTTC. The chain employs TRBV14 and TRBJ2-1; D could derive from TRBD1 or TRBD2 (5 bases each). Germline CDR1 and CDR2: SGHDN and FVKESK. This CDR3 is 13 amino acids long.

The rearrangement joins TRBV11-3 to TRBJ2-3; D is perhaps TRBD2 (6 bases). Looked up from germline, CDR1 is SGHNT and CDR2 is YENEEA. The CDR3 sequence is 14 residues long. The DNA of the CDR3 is TGTATCACCAGCTTGCGGGGAAGCACAGATACGCAGTATTTT. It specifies CITSLRGSTDTQYF. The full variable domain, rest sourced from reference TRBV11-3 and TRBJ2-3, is EAGVVQSPRYKIIEKKQPVAFWCNPISGHNTLYWYLQNLGQGPELLIRYENEEAVDDSQLPKDRFSAERLKGVDSTLKIQPAELGDSAVYLCITSLRGSTDTQYFGPGTRLTVL.

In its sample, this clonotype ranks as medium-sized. As DNA, the CDR3 is TGTGCCAGCAGTTTCGACAGGGGAAAGGGCAATGAGCAGTTCTTC. Residues: CASSFDRGKGNEQFF. The chain uses TRBV11-2 and TRBJ2-1; 8 positions agree with TRBD1. CDR1 SGHAT and CDR2 FQNNGV come from the germline V gene. The CDR3 totals 15 residues. V shed 6 bases and J 6 bases; nucleotides not matched to a gene: 10.

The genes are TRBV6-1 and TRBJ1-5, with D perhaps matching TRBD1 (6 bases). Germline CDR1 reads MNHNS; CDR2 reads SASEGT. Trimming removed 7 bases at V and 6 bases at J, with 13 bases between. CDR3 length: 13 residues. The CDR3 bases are TGTGCCAGCAATGCACAGGGAAGTCAGCCCCAGCATTTT. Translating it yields CASNAQGSQPQHF.

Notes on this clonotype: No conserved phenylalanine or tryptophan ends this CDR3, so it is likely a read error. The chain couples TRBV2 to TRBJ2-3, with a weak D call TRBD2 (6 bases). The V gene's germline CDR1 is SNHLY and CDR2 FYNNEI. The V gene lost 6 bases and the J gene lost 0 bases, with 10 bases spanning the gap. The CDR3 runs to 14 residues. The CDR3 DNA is TGTGCCAGCAGGCGGGGAGTTAGCACAGATACGCAGTATCTT. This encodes CASRRGVSTDTQYL.